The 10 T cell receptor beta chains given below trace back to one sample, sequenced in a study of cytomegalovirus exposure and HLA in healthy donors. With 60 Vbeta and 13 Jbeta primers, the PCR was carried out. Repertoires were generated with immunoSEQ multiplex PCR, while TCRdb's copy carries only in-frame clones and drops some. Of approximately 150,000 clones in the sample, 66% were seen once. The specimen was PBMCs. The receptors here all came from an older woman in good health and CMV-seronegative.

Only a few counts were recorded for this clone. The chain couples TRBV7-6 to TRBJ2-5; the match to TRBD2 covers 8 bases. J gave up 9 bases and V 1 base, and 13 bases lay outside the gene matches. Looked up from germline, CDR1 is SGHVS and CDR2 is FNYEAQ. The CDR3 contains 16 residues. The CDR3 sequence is CASSLEVASGSLAQYF. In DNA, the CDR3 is TGTGCCAGCAGCTTAGAGGTGGCTAGCGGGTCGCTGGCCCAGTACTTC. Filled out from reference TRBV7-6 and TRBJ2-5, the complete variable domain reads GAGVSQSPRYKVTKRGQDVALRCDPISGHVSLYWYRQALGQGPEFLTYFNYEAQQDKSGLPNDRFSAERPEGSISTLTIQRTEQRDSAMYRCASSLEVASGSLAQYFGPGTRLLVL.

The CDR3 coding sequence is TGCGCCAGCAGCTTGCAGGGGCCCTCCTACGAGCAGTACTTC. Translation gives CASSLQGPSYEQYF. This rearrangement joins TRBV5-1 to TRBJ2-7; D perhaps matches TRBD1 (6 bases). From germline, CDR1 is SGHRS and CDR2 YFSETQ. This CDR3 has 14 amino acids. V dropped 1 base and J dropped 0 bases, with 8 bases sitting between them.

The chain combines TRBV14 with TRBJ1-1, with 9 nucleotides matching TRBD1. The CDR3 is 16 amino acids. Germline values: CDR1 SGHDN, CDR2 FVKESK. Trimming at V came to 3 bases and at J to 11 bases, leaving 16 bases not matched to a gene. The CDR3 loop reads CASSHLDGTGPTGAFF. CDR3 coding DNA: TGTGCCAGCAGCCACTTAGACGGGACAGGGCCCACAGGGGCTTTCTTT.

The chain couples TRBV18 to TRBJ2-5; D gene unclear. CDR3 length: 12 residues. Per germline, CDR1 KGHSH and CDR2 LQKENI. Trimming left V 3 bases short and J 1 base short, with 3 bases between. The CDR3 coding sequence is TGTGCCAGCTCACCCTCCCAAGAGACCCAGTACTTC. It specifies CASSPSQETQYF.

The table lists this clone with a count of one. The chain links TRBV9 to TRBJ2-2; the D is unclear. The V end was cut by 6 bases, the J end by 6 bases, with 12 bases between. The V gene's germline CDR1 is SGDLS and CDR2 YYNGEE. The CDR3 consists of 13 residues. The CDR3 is CASTDKRSGELFF. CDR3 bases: TGTGCCAGCACCGATAAGAGATCCGGGGAGCTGTTTTTT. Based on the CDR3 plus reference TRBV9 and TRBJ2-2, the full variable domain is DSGVTQTPKHLITATGQRVTLRCSPRSGDLSVYWYQQSLDQGLQFLIQYYNGEERAKGNILERFSAQQFPDLHSELNLSSLELGDSALYFCASTDKRSGELFFGEGSRLTVL.

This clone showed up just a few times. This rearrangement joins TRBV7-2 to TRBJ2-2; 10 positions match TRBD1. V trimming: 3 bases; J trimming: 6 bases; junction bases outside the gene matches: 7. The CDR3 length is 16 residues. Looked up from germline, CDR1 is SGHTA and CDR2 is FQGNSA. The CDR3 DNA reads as TGTGCCAGCAGCTTTGGGGACAGGGGTTTGGCCGGGGAGCTGTTTTTT. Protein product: CASSFGDRGLAGELFF.

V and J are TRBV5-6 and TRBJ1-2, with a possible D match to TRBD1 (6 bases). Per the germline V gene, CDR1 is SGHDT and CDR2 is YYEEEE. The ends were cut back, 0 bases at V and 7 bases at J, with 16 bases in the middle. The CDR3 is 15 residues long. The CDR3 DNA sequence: TGTGCCAGCAGCTTGGAGGTCAGGGGACGAGGTGGCTACACCTTC. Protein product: CASSLEVRGRGGYTF.

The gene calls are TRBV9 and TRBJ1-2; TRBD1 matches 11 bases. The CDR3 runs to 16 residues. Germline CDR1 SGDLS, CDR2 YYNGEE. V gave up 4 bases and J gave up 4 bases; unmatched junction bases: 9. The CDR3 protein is CASSPTDRGRVYGYTF. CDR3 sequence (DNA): TGTGCCAGCAGCCCGACGGACAGGGGGCGAGTCTATGGCTACACCTTC.

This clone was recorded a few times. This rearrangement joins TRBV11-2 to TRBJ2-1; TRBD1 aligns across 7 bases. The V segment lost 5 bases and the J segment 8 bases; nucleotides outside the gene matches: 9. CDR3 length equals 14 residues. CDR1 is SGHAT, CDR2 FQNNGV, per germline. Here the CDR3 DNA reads TGTGCCAGCAGCGCCGACAGGGTGTTCCATGAGCAGTTCTTC. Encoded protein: CASSADRVFHEQFF.

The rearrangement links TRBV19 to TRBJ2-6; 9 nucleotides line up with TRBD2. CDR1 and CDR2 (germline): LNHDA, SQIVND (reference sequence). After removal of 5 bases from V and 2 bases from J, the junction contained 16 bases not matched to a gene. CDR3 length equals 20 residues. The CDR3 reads CASSPLQGVAGVAGANVLTF. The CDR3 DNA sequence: TGTGCCAGTAGTCCCCTGCAGGGGGTAGCGGGGGTAGCTGGGGCCAACGTCCTGACTTTC.